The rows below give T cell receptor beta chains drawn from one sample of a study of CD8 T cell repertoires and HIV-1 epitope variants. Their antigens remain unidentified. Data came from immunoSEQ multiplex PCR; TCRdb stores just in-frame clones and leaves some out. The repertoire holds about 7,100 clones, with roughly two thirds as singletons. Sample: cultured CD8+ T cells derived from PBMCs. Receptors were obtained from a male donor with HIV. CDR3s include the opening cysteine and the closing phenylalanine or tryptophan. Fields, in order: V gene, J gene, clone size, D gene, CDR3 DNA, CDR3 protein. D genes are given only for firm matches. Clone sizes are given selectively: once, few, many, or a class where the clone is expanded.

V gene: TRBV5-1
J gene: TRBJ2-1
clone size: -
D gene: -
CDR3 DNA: TGCGCCAGCAGCTTCCAGGGGCACAATGAGCAGTTCTTC
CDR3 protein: CASSFQGHNEQFF

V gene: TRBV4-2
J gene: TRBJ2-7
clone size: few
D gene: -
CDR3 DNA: TGTGCCAGCAGCCAAGTGCCGGGAGAGCAGTACTTC
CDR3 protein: CASSQVPGEQYF

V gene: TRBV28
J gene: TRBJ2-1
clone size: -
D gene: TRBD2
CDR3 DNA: TGTGCCAGCAGGAGCCGACTAGCGGCCCTCAATGAGCAGTTCTTC
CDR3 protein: CASRSRLAALNEQFF

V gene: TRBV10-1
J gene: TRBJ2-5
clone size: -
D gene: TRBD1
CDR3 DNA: TGCGCCAGCAGTGAGGGGATTGGGACAGACAACCCAACTATTCCCCAAGAGACCCAGTACTTC
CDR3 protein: CASSEGIGTDNPTIPQETQYF

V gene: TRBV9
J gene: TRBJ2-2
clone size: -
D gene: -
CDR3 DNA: TGTGCCAGCAGCATCCGTAACACCGGGGAGCTGTTTTTT
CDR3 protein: CASSIRNTGELFF

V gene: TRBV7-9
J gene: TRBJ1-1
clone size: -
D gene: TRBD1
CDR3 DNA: TGTGCCAGCAGTTCCCCCGGGACAGGGGTGATTTCCACTGAAGCTTTCTTT
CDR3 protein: CASSSPGTGVISTEAFF

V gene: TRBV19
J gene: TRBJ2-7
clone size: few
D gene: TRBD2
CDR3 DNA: TGTGCCAGTAGTATCCGCGGGAGGGACTACGAGCAGTACTTC
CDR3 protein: CASSIRGRDYEQYF

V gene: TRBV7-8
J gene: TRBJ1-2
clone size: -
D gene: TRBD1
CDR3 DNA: TGTGCCAGTGGGACAGGGAATGGCTACACCTTC
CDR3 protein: CASGTGNGYTF

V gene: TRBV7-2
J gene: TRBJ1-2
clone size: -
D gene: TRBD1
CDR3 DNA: TGTGCCAGCAGCTCCTACAGGGGCCTGCTGGTGAGGGGCTACACCTTC
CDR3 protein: CASSSYRGLLVRGYTF

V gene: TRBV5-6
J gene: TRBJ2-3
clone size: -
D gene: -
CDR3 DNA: TGTGCCAGCAGCTTGGAGGGGGTGGGCGCAGATACGCAGTATTTT
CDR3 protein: CASSLEGVGADTQYF

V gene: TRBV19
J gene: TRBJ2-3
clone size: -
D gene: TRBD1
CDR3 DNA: TGTGCCAGTAGTCATGGGACAGGGGGCACAGATACGCAGTATTTT
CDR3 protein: CASSHGTGGTDTQYF

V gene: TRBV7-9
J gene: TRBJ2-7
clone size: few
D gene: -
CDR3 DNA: TGTGCCAGCAGCTTACTCCAAATGGGCGAGCAGTACTTC
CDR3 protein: CASSLLQMGEQYF

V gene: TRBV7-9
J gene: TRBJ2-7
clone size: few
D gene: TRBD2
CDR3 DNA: TGTGCCAGCAGCCCCCGACTAGCGACCTACGAGCAGTACTTC
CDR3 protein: CASSPRLATYEQYF

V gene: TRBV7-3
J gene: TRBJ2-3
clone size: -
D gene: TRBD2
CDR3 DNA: TGTGCCAGCAGCTCAGGGACTAGCGGGACAGATACGCAGTATTTT
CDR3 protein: CASSSGTSGTDTQYF

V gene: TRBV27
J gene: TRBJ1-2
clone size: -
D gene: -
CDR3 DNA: TGTGCCAGCAGTTTAAAGGGGTATCCCACAGGGACCTATGGCTACACCTTC
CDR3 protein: CASSLKGYPTGTYGYTF

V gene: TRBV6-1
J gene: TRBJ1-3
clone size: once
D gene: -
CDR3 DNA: TGTGCCAGTGATCAGGAGTTAGGAAACACCATATATTTT
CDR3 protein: CASDQELGNTIYF

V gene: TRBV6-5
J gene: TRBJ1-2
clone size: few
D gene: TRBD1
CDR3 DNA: TGTGCCAGCACCCCACTGACAGGGGGCGGTGGCTACACCTTC
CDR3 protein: CASTPLTGGGGYTF

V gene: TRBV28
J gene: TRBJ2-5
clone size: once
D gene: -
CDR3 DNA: TGTGCCAGCAGTTTTGGGGACACACAAGAGACCCAGTACTTC
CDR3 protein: CASSFGDTQETQYF

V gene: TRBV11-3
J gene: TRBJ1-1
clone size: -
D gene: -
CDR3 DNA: TGTGCCAGCAGCTCCGGGGGAAACACTGAAGCTTTCTTT
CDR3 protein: CASSSGGNTEAFF

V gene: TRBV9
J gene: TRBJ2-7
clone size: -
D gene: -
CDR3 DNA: TGTGCCAGCAGCGTAGAAGGGTCCTACGAGCAGTACTTC
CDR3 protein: CASSVEGSYEQYF

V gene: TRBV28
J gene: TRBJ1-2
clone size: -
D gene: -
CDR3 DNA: TGTGCCAGCAGTTTTCTGCCAGGATCTGGCTACACCTTC
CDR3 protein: CASSFLPGSGYTF

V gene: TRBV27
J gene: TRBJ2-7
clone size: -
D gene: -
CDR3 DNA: TGTGCCAGCAGTTCGTTGGCGGGCGGGCTCTCCTACGAGCAGTACTTC
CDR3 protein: CASSSLAGGLSYEQYF

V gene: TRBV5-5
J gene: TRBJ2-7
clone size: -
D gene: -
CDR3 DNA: TGTGCCAGCAGCCCCGGACAAATGAACTACGAGCAGTACTTC
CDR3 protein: CASSPGQMNYEQYF

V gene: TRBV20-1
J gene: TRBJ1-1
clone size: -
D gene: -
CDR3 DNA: TGCAGGGGACGGGAGAACACTGAAGCTTTCTTT
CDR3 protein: CRGRENTEAFF